This T cell receptor beta chain is from a study of blood T cell repertoires in COVID-19. Study information: T cells, B-cell-depleted T cells, or PBMCs provided the cDNA or gDNA that served as material.

Germline V gene data show CDR1 as MGHRA and CDR2 as YSYEKL. The V segment lost 2 bases and the J segment 8 bases; nucleotides outside the gene matches: 11. The CDR3 consists of 15 residues. Participants were aged roughly 18 to 95 years, lived in around 25 US areas, and enrolled virtually. This table comes from immunoSEQ multiplex PCR, and its TCRdb copy is limited to in-frame clones, with some not included. The table lists approximately 270,000 clones, 85% to 95% of them singletons. This chain connects TRBV4-1 to TRBJ1-2; 7 bases fit TRBD1. The clonotype comes from a man aged 35 to 55 who had been exposed to COVID-19. The sample taken for sequencing was PBMCs or T cells enriched from blood (not recorded which). CDR3 in amino acids: CASSQPGTEGRGYTF. The CDR3, as DNA: TGCGCCAGCAGCCAACCCGGGACAGAGGGCCGGGGCTACACCTTC.